One sample yielded the 31 T cell receptor beta chains listed below, sequenced in a study of blood T cell repertoires in COVID-19. Profiled with immunoSEQ multiplex PCR; TCRdb holds only in-frame clones, not every one. The sample contains some 41,000 clones, nearly 90% of which appear only once. Material: peripheral blood. These receptor sequences come from a man aged 65 to 85 with active COVID-19.

This sequence joins TRBV19 and TRBJ1-1; no clear D. V was shortened by 0 bases and J by 1 base, with 3 bases between the two germline ends. This CDR3 is built from 13 residues. The V gene's germline CDR1 is LNHDA and CDR2 SQIVND (reference sequence). The CDR3 sequence: CASSIDKNTEAFF. The CDR3 nucleotides read TGTGCCAGTAGTATAGACAAGAACACTGAAGCTTTCTTT.

This rearrangement joins TRBV3-1 (or the pseudogene TRBV3-2) to TRBJ1-5; D not certain. Trimming removed 4 bases at V and 1 base at J, with 5 bases between. Germline V lookup: CDR1 LGHDT, CDR2 YNNKEL (reference sequence). The CDR3 covers 13 residues. The CDR3: CASSLTSNQPQHF. The CDR3 DNA follows: TGTGCCAGCAGCCTGACAAGCAATCAGCCCCAGCATTTT.

The chain recombines TRBV3-1 (or the pseudogene TRBV3-2) with TRBJ1-2; D gene ambiguous. Germline V lookup: CDR1 LGHDT, CDR2 YNNKEL (reference sequence). This CDR3 contains 16 residues. V was trimmed by 1 base and J by 3 bases, leaving 15 bases between them. Here the CDR3 reads CASSQAPRGRDYGYTF. CDR3 nucleotide sequence: TGTGCCAGCAGCCAAGCCCCCAGAGGGAGGGACTATGGCTACACCTTC.

The rearrangement uses TRBV5-1 and TRBJ1-1; the D gene is possibly TRBD1 (6 bases). This CDR3 is 15 amino acids long. Germline assignment: CDR1 SGHRS and CDR2 YFSETQ. Trimming shortened V by 0 bases and J by 7 bases, and 16 bases separated the two germline ends. CDR3 protein: CASSLVWDTRGEAFF. In nucleotides, the CDR3 is TGCGCCAGCAGCTTGGTGTGGGACACGAGAGGTGAAGCTTTCTTT.

V is TRBV19 and J is TRBJ2-1, with TRBD1 matching over 10 bases. CDR3 length: 15 amino acids. V trimming: 4 bases; J trimming: 3 bases; junction bases outside the gene matches: 3. Looked up from germline, CDR1 is LNHDA and CDR2 is SQIVND (reference sequence). In DNA, the CDR3 is TGTGCCAGTAGTAGACGGGACAGGGGCTACAATGAGCAGTTCTTC. Its protein is CASSRRDRGYNEQFF.

This chain links TRBV28 with TRBJ2-5; tentative D call: TRBD1 (8 bases). The CDR3 is 16 amino acids. The V end was cut by 5 bases, the J end by 1 base, with 17 bases between. The germline V gene has CDR1 MDHEN and CDR2 SYDVKM. This CDR3 reads CASSTPQGEGQETQYF. The CDR3 DNA reads as TGTGCCAGCAGTACCCCACAGGGGGAGGGCCAAGAGACCCAGTACTTC.

About this clone itself: A junction boundary mismatches the germline segment, possibly from a read error. The chain links TRBV7-7 to TRBJ2-1; 8 nucleotides match TRBD1. There are 14 residues in the CDR3. Germline V gene lookup returns CDR1 SSHAT and CDR2 FNYEAQ (reference sequence). CDR3 sequence reads: CASSPGGAYNEQFF. The DNA of the CDR3 is TGTGCTAGCAGCCCAGGGGGCGCCTACAATGAGCAGTTCTTC.

This clone has a single count. V is TRBV28 and J is TRBJ2-5; 10 bases are a match to TRBD2. With V trimmed by 3 bases and J by 1 base, 5 bases remained unmatched. From germline, CDR1 is MDHEN and CDR2 SYDVKM. CDR3 length: 16 residues. The chain's CDR3 is CASSLIERGGQETQYF. CDR3 coding DNA: TGTGCCAGCAGTTTGATCGAGCGGGGGGGCCAAGAGACCCAGTACTTC. Full variable domain (missing parts from reference TRBV28 and TRBJ2-5): DVKVTQSSRYLVKRTGEKVFLECVQDMDHENMFWYRQDPGLGLRLIYFSYDVKMKEKGDIPEGYSVSREKKERFSLILESASTNQTSMYLCASSLIERGGQETQYFGPGTRLLVL.

The rearrangement joins TRBV28 to TRBJ1-3; 7 bases are shared with TRBD1. In germline, CDR1 is MDHEN, CDR2 SYDVKM. This CDR3 spans 15 amino acids. Trimming at V came to 3 bases and at J to 2 bases, leaving 4 bases not matched to a gene. Here the CDR3 reads CASSLTGIPGNTIYF. The CDR3 bases are TGTGCCAGCAGTTTGACAGGGATCCCTGGAAACACCATATATTTT.

This sequence joins TRBV27 and TRBJ1-1; TRBD1 agrees at 8 bases. Germline lookup yields CDR1 MNHEY and CDR2 SMNVEV (reference sequence). CDR3 size: 13 residues. Losses at the gene ends were 6 bases for V and 6 bases for J; bases not matched to a gene: 6. CDR3 sequence: CASRSGGGAEAFF. The DNA of the CDR3 is TGTGCCAGCAGATCAGGGGGCGGCGCTGAAGCTTTCTTT.

V usage is TRBV12-5 and J usage is TRBJ1-4; 8 bases are shared with TRBD1. Germline V gene lookup returns CDR1 LGHNT and CDR2 FRNRAP. The CDR3 totals 14 residues. The J segment lost 6 bases and the V segment lost 1 base, leaving 1 base of the junction unmatched. The CDR3 DNA follows: TGTGCTAGTGGTTTGGACAGGGGGTATGAAAAACTGTTTTTT. Translated: CASGLDRGYEKLFF.

This clone was seen just once. This CDR3 is CASSEQPQGSSSPLHF. In DNA, the CDR3 is TGTGCCAGCAGCGAACAACCTCAGGGAAGTAGTTCACCCCTCCACTTT. The chain employs TRBV7-2 and TRBJ1-6; D perhaps matches TRBD1 (5 bases). The V gene's germline CDR1 is SGHTA and CDR2 FQGNSA. The CDR3 is made up of 16 amino acids. V was clipped by 5 bases and J by 9 bases, with 20 bases between them.

This rearrangement joins TRBV19 to TRBJ2-3; the D gene is possibly TRBD1 (5 bases). This CDR3 contains 12 residues. V lost 3 bases and J 6 bases, leaving 7 bases between the germline ends. The germline CDR1 and CDR2 sequences are LNHDA and SQIVND (reference sequence). CDR3 bases: TGTGCCAGTAGTATCAGGGCTGATACGCAGTATTTT. This encodes CASSIRADTQYF. Using reference TRBV19 and TRBJ2-3 for the parts outside the CDR3, the full variable domain is DGGITQSPKYLFRKEGQNVTLSCEQNLNHDAMYWYRQDPGQGLRLIYYSQIVNDFQKGDIAEGYSVSREKKESFPLTVTSAQKNPTAFYLCASSIRADTQYFGPGTRLTVL.

The chain combines TRBV5-8 with TRBJ2-5; TRBD2 matches at 9 bases. The germline gives CDR1 SGHTS, CDR2 YDEGEE. This CDR3 is 15 amino acids long. V lost 4 bases, J lost 4 bases, and 8 bases stayed unmatched. The CDR3 nucleotides are TGTGCCAGCAGCGGTCGATTAGCGGGGGCAGAGACCCAGTACTTC. Protein product: CASSGRLAGAETQYF.

The V gene is TRBV11-2, the J gene TRBJ2-7; D possibly corresponds to TRBD1 (6 bases). Looked up from germline, CDR1 is SGHAT and CDR2 is FQNNGV. V was cut by 1 base and J by 0 bases, with 10 bases left in between. The CDR3 consists of 15 residues. CDR3 nucleotide sequence: TGTGCCAGCAGCTTAGCCCCGGACAGCTCCTACGAGCAGTACTTC. As protein: CASSLAPDSSYEQYF.

The CDR3 coding sequence is TGTGCCAGCAGCTCACAGACAGGGAGTGATGAAAAACTGTTTTTT. It translates to CASSSQTGSDEKLFF. The chain recombines TRBV7-2 with TRBJ1-4; 7 bases align to TRBD1. This CDR3 has 15 amino acids. Germline lookup yields CDR1 SGHTA and CDR2 FQGNSA. V lost 4 bases to trimming and J lost 6 bases; unmatched junction nucleotides: 8.

The V gene is TRBV28, the J gene TRBJ2-3; 9 bases are a match to TRBD2. CDR3 length equals 15 residues. The V and J ends lost 3 bases and 1 base, in that order; junction bases with no gene match: 2. The V gene's germline CDR1 is MDHEN and CDR2 SYDVKM. CDR3 region: CASSLVAGGTDTQYF. The CDR3 nucleotides are TGTGCCAGCAGTTTGGTAGCGGGGGGCACAGATACGCAGTATTTT.

V and J are TRBV20-1 and TRBJ2-1; TRBD1 agrees at 8 bases. Germline V gene data show CDR1 as DFQATT and CDR2 as SNEGSKA (reference sequence). CDR3 length equals 14 residues. V lost 3 bases and J lost 6; bases outside the gene matches: 7. In DNA, the CDR3 is TGCAGTGCTAGTACCGGGACAGGTATCAATGAGCAGTTCTTC. Translation gives CSASTGTGINEQFF.

This rearrangement joins TRBV6-5 to TRBJ1-6, with D possibly matching TRBD1 (5 bases). The CDR3 spans 15 residues. V was trimmed by 1 base and J by 10 bases, leaving 14 bases between them. Germline V gene lookup returns CDR1 MNHEY and CDR2 SVGAGI. The CDR3 region is CASSYYGGSGSPLHF. The CDR3 DNA sequence: TGTGCCAGCAGTTACTACGGGGGTTCTGGATCACCCCTCCACTTT.

The J gene is TRBJ2-1, the V gene TRBV6-2 or TRBV6-3; possibly TRBD2 for D (10 bases). Germline V lookup: CDR1 MNHEY, CDR2 SVGEGT. The V gene lost 5 bases and the J gene lost 7 bases, with 21 bases spanning the gap. The CDR3 is 16 residues long. In DNA form, the CDR3 reads TGTGCCAGCAGTGGGCGAGCGGGGGGGACAGGGAATGAGCAGTTCTTC. This gives the protein CASSGRAGGTGNEQFF.

There are a few counts of this clone. The chain links TRBV7-9 to TRBJ1-5; possibly TRBD1 for D (5 bases). CDR1 SEHNR and CDR2 FQNEAQ come from the germline V gene (reference sequence). V was cut by 5 bases and J by 7 bases, with 15 bases left in between. The CDR3 runs to 14 residues. CDR3 nucleotide sequence: TGTGCCAGCAGCCGTCTCACTGACAGCCAGCCCCAGCATTTT. Its translation is CASSRLTDSQPQHF. Drawing the rest from reference TRBV7-9 and TRBJ1-5, the complete variable domain is DTGVSQNPRHKITKRGQNVTFRCDPISEHNRLYWYRQTLGQGPEFLTYFQNEAQLEKSRLLSDRFSAERPKGSFSTLEIQRTEQGDSAMYLCASSRLTDSQPQHFGDGTRLSIL.

The chain joins TRBV5-6 to TRBJ1-1, with D tentatively TRBD1 (5 bases). V lost 2 bases to trimming and J lost 4 bases, with 15 bases between them. The CDR3 sequence is 15 residues long. The germline V gene encodes CDR1 SGHDT and CDR2 YYEEEE. CDR3 coding DNA: TGTGCCAGCAGCTTCTCGGTCAGGGTGGTCACTGAAGCTTTCTTT. This codes for CASSFSVRVVTEAFF.

The rearrangement uses TRBV4-2 and TRBJ2-7, with 9 bases that match TRBD2. Trimming took 4 bases from V and 2 from J; bases not matched to a gene: 12. The CDR3 is made up of 17 amino acids. Germline values: CDR1 LGHNA, CDR2 YNFKEQ. CDR3 amino acids: CASSRKTGGGAAYEQYF. The CDR3 nucleotides are TGTGCCAGCAGCCGAAAGACTGGCGGGGGGGCGGCCTACGAGCAGTACTTC.

This chain links TRBV18 with TRBJ1-6; D unresolved. Per germline, CDR1 KGHSH and CDR2 LQKENI. The V end was cut by 6 bases, the J end by 11 bases, with 11 bases between. The CDR3 extends over 12 amino acids. The CDR3, as DNA: TGTGCCAGCTCGCGACCGGAGGCACCCCTCCACTTT. This sequence encodes CASSRPEAPLHF.

The CDR3: CASSKTGGGPADTQYF. CDR3 DNA: TGTGCCAGCAGCAAGACTGGCGGGGGGCCAGCAGATACGCAGTATTTT. The chain uses TRBV7-3 and TRBJ2-3; 8 bases match TRBD2. The germline gives CDR1 SGHTA, CDR2 FQGTGA. The V segment lost 5 bases and the J segment 4 bases; nucleotides outside the gene matches: 11. The CDR3 covers 16 residues.

This clone was counted a single time. V and J are TRBV27 and TRBJ1-2, with D possibly TRBD1 on 5 matching bases. Germline V lookup: CDR1 MNHEY, CDR2 SMNVEV (reference sequence). The CDR3 runs to 16 residues. V shed 8 bases and J shed 3 bases, with 22 bases lying between them. This CDR3 is CASRRPLGDGDYGYTF. The CDR3 coding sequence is TGTGCCAGCCGTCGGCCCTTAGGGGATGGGGACTATGGCTACACCTTC.

J is TRBJ2-7 and V is TRBV7-2, with 8 bases fitting TRBD1. This CDR3 contains 14 residues. The V gene's germline CDR1 is SGHTA and CDR2 FQGNSA. Losses at the gene ends were 5 bases for V and 4 bases for J; bases not matched to a gene: 7. CDR3 sequence: CASSPRTGSYEQYF. The DNA for the CDR3 is TGTGCCAGCAGCCCAAGGACAGGGTCTTACGAGCAGTACTTC.

Sample share makes this clone medium-sized. The chain uses TRBV6-5 and TRBJ1-1, with 8 bases matching TRBD1. Germline V gives CDR1 MNHEY, CDR2 SVGAGI. The junction had 8 bases not matched to a gene; V was cut back by 7 bases and J by 7 bases. The CDR3 has 13 residues. This CDR3 is CASIGQGQIEAFF. The CDR3 coding sequence is TGTGCCAGCATTGGACAGGGACAAATTGAAGCTTTCTTT.

The V gene is TRBV5-1, the J gene TRBJ1-1, with 7 bases lining up with TRBD1. The germline V gene encodes CDR1 SGHRS and CDR2 YFSETQ. Trimming removed 3 bases from V and 1 base from J; junction bases left unmatched: 18. The CDR3 spans 19 residues. The CDR3 region is CASSSDQGVNQGKNTEAFF. The CDR3 DNA reads as TGCGCCAGCAGCTCAGACCAGGGGGTGAATCAGGGAAAGAACACTGAAGCTTTCTTT.

This chain connects TRBV11-2 to TRBJ1-1; perhaps TRBD1 as D (6 bases). The length of the CDR3 is 16 residues. Trimming removed 5 bases at V and 3 bases at J, with 19 bases between. Germline assignment: CDR1 SGHAT and CDR2 FQNNGV. Here the CDR3 reads CASSRAVGAGYTEAFF. For the CDR3, the DNA is TGTGCCAGCAGCCGTGCCGTGGGGGCGGGTTACACTGAAGCTTTCTTT.

The V and J genes are TRBV5-4 and TRBJ2-7, with a tentative D call TRBD2 (5 bases). CDR3 length: 12 residues. Germline-derived CDR1 and CDR2 are SGHNT and YYREEE (reference sequence). Trimming stripped 4 bases from V and 7 bases from J, with 12 bases between. CDR3: CASSLRPGEQYF. In DNA, the CDR3 is TGTGCCAGCAGCCTACGCCCGGGGGAGCAGTACTTC.